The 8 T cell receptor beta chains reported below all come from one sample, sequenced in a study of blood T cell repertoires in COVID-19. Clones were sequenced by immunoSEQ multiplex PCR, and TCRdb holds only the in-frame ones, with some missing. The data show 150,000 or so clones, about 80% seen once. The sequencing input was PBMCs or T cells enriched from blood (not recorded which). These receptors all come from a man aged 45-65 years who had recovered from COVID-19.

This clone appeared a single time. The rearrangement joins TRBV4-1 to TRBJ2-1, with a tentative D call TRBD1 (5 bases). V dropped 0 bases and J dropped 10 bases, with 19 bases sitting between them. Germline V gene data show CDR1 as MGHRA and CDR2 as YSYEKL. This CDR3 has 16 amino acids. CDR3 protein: CASSQDPDPRRGEQFF. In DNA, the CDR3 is TGCGCCAGCAGCCAAGACCCGGACCCTCGAAGGGGAGAGCAGTTCTTC.

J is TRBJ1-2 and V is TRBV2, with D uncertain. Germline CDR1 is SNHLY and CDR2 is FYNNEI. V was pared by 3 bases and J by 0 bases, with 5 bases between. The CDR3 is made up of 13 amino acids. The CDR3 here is CASSEEANYGYTF. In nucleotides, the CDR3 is TGTGCCAGCAGTGAGGAGGCTAACTATGGCTACACCTTC.

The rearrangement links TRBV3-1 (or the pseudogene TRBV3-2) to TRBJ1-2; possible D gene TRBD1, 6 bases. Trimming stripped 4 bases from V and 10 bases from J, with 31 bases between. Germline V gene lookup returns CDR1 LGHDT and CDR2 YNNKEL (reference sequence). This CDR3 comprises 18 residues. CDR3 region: CASSPERLGAGNYADYTF. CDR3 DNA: TGTGCCAGCAGCCCCGAAAGATTGGGGGCAGGGAACTATGCTGACTACACCTTC.

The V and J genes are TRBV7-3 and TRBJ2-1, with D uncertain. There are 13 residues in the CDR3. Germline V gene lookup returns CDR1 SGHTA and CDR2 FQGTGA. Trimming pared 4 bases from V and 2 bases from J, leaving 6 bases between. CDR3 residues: CASSYSTYNEQFF. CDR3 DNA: TGTGCCAGCAGCTATTCAACCTACAATGAGCAGTTCTTC.

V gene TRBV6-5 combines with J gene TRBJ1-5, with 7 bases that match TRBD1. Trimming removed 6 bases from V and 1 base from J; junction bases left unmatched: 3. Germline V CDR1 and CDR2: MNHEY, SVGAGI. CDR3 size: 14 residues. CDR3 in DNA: TGTGCCAGCAGCCGGGACAGCAGCAATCAGCCCCAGCATTTT. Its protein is CASSRDSSNQPQHF.

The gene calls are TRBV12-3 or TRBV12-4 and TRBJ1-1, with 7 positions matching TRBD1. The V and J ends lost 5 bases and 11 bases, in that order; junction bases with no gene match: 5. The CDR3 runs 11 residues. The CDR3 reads CASSIDRDAFF. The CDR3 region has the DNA TGTGCCAGCAGTATCGACAGGGACGCTTTCTTT.

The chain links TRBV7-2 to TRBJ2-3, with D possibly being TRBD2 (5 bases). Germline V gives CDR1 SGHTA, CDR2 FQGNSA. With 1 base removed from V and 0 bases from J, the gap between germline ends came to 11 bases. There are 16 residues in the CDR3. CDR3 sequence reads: CASSLGGFPSTDTQYF. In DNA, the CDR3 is TGTGCCAGCAGCTTAGGCGGGTTTCCTAGCACAGATACGCAGTATTTT.

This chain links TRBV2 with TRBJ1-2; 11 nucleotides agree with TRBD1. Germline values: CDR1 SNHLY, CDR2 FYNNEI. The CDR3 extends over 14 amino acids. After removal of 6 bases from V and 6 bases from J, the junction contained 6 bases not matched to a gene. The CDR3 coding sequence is TGTGCCAGCAGGGGGACAGGGGGGTTTCATGGCTACACCTTC. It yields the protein CASRGTGGFHGYTF.